This is a list of T cell receptor beta chains from one sample in a study of cytomegalovirus exposure and HLA in healthy donors. This table comes from immunoSEQ multiplex PCR, and its TCRdb copy is limited to in-frame clones, with some not included. The sample yields around 21,000 clones, approximately 80% seen once. The material sequenced was PBMCs. All receptors derive from a man between 60 and 70 years old in good health and CMV-seronegative. Both conserved end residues are trimmed from each CDR3.

9,TRBV7-9,ASSLRYEQY
10,TRBV2,ASSDRAGREY
13,TRBV27,ASSLKLAGGYEQY
13,TRBV28,ASTTLTGLRYGYT
13,TRBV4-3,ASSQVPSGVYEQY
11,TRBV9,ASSDGTGGGLY
12,TRBV18,ASSPTGQFYGYT
13,TRBV30,AWSSTGGGNQPQH
12,TRBV7-9,ASSGLRSYNEQF
12,TRBV19,ASSIVRGGQPQH
12,TRBV7-2,ASSLNGGSGELF
12,TRBV5-1,ASSLGGQHQPQH
14,TRBV7-9,ASSSRSLKSTDTQY
11,TRBV28,ASRTGGAYGYT
13,TRBV9,ASSAHGGAYNEQF